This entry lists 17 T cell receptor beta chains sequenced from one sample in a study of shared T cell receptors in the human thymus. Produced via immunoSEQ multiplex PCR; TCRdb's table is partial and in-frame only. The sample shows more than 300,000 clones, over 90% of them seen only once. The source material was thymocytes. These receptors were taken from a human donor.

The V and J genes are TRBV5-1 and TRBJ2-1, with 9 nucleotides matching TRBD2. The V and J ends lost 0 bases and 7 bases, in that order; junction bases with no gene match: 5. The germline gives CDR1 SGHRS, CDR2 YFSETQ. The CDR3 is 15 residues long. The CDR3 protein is CASSLGSGSRNEQFF. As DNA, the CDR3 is TGCGCCAGCAGCTTGGGTAGCGGGAGTAGGAATGAGCAGTTCTTC.

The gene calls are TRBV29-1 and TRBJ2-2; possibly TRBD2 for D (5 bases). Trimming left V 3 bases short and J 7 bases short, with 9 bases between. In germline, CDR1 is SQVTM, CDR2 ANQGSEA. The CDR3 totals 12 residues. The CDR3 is CSVERVGGELFF. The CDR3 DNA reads TGCAGCGTTGAGCGGGTCGGCGGGGAGCTGTTTTTT.

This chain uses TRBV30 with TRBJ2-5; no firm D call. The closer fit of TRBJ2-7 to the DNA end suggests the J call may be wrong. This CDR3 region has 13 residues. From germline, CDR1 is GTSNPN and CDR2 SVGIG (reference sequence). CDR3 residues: CAWRSCETYEQYF. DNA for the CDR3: TGTGCCTGGAGGTCGTGTGAAACCTACGAGCAGTACTTC.

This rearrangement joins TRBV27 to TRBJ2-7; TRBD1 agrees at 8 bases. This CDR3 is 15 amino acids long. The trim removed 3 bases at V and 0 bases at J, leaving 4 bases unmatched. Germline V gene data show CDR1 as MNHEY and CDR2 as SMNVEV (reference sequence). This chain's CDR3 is CASSLDRVLSYEQYF. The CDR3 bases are TGTGCCAGCAGTTTGGACAGGGTCCTCTCCTACGAGCAGTACTTC.

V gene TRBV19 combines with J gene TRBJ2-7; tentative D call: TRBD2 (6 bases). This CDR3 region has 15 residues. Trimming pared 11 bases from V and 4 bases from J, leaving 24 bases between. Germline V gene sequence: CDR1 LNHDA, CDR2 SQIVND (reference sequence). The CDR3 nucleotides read TGTGCCGCCCGAGGTCTGCGGGGCATTCCTTACGAGCAGTACTTC. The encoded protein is CAARGLRGIPYEQYF.

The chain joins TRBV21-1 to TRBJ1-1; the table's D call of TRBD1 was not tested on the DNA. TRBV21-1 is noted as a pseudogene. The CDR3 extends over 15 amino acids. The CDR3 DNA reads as TGTGCCAGCAGCGCAAAAACAGGAATGAACACTGAAGCTTTCTTT. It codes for CASSAKTGMNTEAFF.

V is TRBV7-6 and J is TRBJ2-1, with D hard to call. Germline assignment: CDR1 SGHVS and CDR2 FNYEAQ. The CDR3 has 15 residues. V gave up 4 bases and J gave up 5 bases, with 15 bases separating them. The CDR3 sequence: CASSSEVNHHNEQFF. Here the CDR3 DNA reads TGTGCCAGCAGCTCAGAGGTGAATCACCACAATGAGCAGTTCTTC.

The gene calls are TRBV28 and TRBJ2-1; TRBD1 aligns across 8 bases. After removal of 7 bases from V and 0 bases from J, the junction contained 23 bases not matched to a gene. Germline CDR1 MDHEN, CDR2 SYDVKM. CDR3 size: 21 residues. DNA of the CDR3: TGTGCCAGCACCTCGGACAGGGTTATCCTTAGGGGTGGGAGCTCCTACAATGAGCAGTTCTTC. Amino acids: CASTSDRVILRGGSSYNEQFF.

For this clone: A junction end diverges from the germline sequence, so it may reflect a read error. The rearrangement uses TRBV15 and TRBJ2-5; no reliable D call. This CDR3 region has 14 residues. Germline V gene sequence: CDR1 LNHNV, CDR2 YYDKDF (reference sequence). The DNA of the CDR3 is TGTGCCATCAGCAGAGCCGGGTACCAAGAGACCCAGTACTTC. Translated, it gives CAISRAGYQETQYF. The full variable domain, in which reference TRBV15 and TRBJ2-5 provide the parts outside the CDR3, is DAMVIQNPRYQVTQFGKPVTLSCSQTLNHNVMYWYQQKSSQAPKLLFHYYDKDFNNEADTPDNFQSRRPNTSFCFLDIRSPGLGDTAMYLCAISRAGYQETQYFGPGTRLLVL.

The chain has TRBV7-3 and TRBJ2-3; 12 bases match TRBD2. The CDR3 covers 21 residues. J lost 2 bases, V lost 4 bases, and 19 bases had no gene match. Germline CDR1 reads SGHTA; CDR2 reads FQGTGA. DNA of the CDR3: TGTGCCAGCAGCTCTAAGGGCCGACAGTTAGGACTAGCGGGAAACACAGATACGCAGTATTTT. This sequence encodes CASSSKGRQLGLAGNTDTQYF.

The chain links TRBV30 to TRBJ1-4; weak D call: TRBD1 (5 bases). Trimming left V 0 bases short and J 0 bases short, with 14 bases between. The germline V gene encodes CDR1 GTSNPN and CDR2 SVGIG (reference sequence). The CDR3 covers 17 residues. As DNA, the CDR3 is TGTGCCTGGAGTGTACTGGGCAGGGAGTCAACTAATGAAAAACTGTTTTTT. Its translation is CAWSVLGRESTNEKLFF.

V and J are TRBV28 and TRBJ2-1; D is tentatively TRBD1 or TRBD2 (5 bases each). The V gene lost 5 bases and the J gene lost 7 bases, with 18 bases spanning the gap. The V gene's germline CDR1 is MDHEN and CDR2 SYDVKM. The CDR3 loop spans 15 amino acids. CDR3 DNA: TGTGCCAGCAGTCAACCAGGGCTCAGAGGGAATGAGCAGTTCTTC. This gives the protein CASSQPGLRGNEQFF.

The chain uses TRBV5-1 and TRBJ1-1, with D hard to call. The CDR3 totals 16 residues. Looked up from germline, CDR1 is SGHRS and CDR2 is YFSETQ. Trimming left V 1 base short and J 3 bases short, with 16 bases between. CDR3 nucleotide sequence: TGCGCCAGCAGCTTGTCCCGGGGAAGGCGCGACACTGAAGCTTTCTTT. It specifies CASSLSRGRRDTEAFF.

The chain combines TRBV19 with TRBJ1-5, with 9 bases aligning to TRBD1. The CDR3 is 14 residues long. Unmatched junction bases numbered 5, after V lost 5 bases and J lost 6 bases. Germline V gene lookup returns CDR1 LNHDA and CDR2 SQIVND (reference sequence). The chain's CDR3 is CASSSGTGTQPQHF. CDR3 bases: TGTGCCAGTAGTTCCGGGACAGGGACTCAGCCCCAGCATTTT.

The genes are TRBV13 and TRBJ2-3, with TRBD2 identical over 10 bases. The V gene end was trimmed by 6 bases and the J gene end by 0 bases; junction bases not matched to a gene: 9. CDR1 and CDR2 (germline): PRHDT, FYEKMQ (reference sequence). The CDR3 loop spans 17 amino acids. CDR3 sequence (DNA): TGTGCCAGCAGTCGGATAGCGGGAGGTACTAGCACAGATACGCAGTATTTT. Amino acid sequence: CASSRIAGGTSTDTQYF. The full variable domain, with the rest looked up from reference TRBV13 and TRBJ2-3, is AAGVIQSPRHLIKEKRETATLKCYPIPRHDTVYWYQQGPGQDPQFLISFYEKMQSDKGSIPDRFSAQQFSDYHSELNMSSLELGDSALYFCASSRIAGGTSTDTQYFGPGTRLTVL.

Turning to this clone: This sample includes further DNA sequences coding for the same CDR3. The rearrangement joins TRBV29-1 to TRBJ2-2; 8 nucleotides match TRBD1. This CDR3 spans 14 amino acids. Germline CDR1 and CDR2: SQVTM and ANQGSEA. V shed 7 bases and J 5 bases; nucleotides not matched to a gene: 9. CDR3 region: CSAQQGANTGELFF. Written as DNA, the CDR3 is TGCAGCGCCCAGCAGGGGGCAAATACCGGGGAGCTGTTTTTT.

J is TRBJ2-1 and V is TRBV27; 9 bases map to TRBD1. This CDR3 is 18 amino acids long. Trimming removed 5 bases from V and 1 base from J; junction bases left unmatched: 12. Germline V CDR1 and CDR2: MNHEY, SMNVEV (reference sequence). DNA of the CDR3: TGTGCCAGCAGTGGGGAAGGAGACAGGGGGGCTTCCTACAATGAGCAGTTCTTC. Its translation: CASSGEGDRGASYNEQFF.